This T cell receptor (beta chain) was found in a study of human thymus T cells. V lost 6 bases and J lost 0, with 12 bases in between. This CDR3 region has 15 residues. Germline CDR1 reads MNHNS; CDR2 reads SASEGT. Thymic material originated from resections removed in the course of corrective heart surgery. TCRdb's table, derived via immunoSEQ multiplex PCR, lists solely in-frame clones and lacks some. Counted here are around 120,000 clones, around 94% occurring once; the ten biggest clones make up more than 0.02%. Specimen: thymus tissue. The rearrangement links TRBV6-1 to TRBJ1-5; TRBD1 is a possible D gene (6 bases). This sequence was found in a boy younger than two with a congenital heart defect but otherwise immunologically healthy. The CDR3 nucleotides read TGTGCCAGCAGGAAGGTGGGGGCTAGCAATCAGCCCCAGCATTTT. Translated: CASRKVGASNQPQHF.